These T cell receptor beta chains were read from a single sample in a study of beta chain features in type 1 diabetes. TCRdb keeps only in-frame clones here, not all; method: immunoSEQ multiplex PCR. The sample has 600,000 to 650,000 clones, about 16% seen once. Sequenced material: naive CD4+ T cells from blood. These receptors were collected from a man between 18 and 29 years old in good health. The CDR3 runs from the conserved cysteine through the conserved F or W. D genes are given only for firm matches. Clone size, where shown, is once, few, many, or a class for clones that have expanded.

CDR3aa: CASRPTNGGYTF
CDR3nt: TGTGCCAGCAGACCCACCAACGGCGGCTACACCTTC
abundance: -
v_gene: TRBV27
d_gene: -
j_gene: TRBJ1-2

CDR3aa: CASSQGDREGGYTF
CDR3nt: TGCGCCAGCAGCCAAGGGGACAGGGAAGGTGGCTACACCTTC
abundance: few
v_gene: TRBV4-3
d_gene: TRBD1
j_gene: TRBJ1-2

CDR3aa: CASSPPGQGWGETQYF
CDR3nt: TGTGCCAGCTCACCACCCGGACAGGGATGGGGAGAGACCCAGTACTTC
abundance: few
v_gene: TRBV18
d_gene: TRBD1
j_gene: TRBJ2-5

CDR3aa: CASSPRTEVNEQFF
CDR3nt: TGTGCCAGCAGCCCCAGGACAGAAGTCAATGAGCAGTTCTTC
abundance: few
v_gene: TRBV13
d_gene: -
j_gene: TRBJ2-1

CDR3aa: CSVHAGANVLTF
CDR3nt: TGCAGCGTCCATGCAGGGGCCAACGTCCTGACTTTC
abundance: few
v_gene: TRBV29-1
d_gene: -
j_gene: TRBJ2-6

CDR3aa: CASSFSGETQYF
CDR3nt: TGTGCCAGCAGCTTCTCCGGGGAGACCCAGTACTTC
abundance: -
v_gene: TRBV9
d_gene: -
j_gene: TRBJ2-5

CDR3aa: CSVAGIMNTEAFF
CDR3nt: TGCAGCGTAGCAGGGATCATGAACACTGAAGCTTTCTTT
abundance: -
v_gene: TRBV29-1
d_gene: -
j_gene: TRBJ1-1

CDR3aa: CASNRQGAYEQYF
CDR3nt: TGTGCCAGCAACCGACAGGGGGCGTACGAGCAGTACTTC
abundance: few
v_gene: TRBV5-4
d_gene: TRBD1
j_gene: TRBJ2-7

CDR3aa: CSVEGLREQYF
CDR3nt: TGCAGCGTTGAAGGGCTGCGCGAGCAGTACTTC
abundance: -
v_gene: TRBV29-1
d_gene: -
j_gene: TRBJ2-7

CDR3aa: CASSPKGLGGRYNEQFF
CDR3nt: TGTGCCAGTAGTCCGAAAGGACTAGGGGGGAGATACAATGAGCAGTTCTTC
abundance: few
v_gene: TRBV19
d_gene: -
j_gene: TRBJ2-1

CDR3aa: CASSLDIAGGLNEQFF
CDR3nt: TGTGCCAGCAGCTTGGATATAGCGGGAGGTCTCAATGAGCAGTTCTTC
abundance: few
v_gene: TRBV5-4
d_gene: TRBD2
j_gene: TRBJ2-1